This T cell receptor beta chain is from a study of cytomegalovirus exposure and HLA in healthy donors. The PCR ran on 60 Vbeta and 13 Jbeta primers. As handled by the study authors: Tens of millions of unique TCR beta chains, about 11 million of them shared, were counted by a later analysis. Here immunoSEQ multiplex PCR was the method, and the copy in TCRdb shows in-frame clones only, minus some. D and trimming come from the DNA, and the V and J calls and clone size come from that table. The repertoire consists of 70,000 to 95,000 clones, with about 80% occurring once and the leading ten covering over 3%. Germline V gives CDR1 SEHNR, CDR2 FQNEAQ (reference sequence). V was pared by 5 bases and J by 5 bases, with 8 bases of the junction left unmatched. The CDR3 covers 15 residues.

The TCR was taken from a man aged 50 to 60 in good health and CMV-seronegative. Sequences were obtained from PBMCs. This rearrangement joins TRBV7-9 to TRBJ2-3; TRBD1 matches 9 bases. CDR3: CASSPGTGKLDTQYF. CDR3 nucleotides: TGTGCCAGCAGCCCCGGGACAGGGAAGCTAGATACGCAGTATTTT.